Following are 32 T cell receptor beta chains from one sample sequenced in a study of identical twins. MiXCR, applied by TCRdb to the 5' RACE reads, yields one record per CDR3 protein. The table shows roughly 690,000 distinct CDR3 sequences, with 21% occurring only once. This sample also appeared in a second study, on T cells expressing NK-cell markers.

The specimen sequenced was PBMCs. Source of these receptors: a woman under 30 in good health.

The chain is built from TRBV6-2 or TRBV6-3 and TRBJ2-7; TRBD2 matches 11 bases. The CDR3 extends over 15 amino acids. J gave up 3 bases and V 5 bases, and 6 bases lay outside the gene matches. Looked up from germline, CDR1 is MNHEY and CDR2 is SVGEGT. The CDR3 loop is CASSQTSGSCYEQYF. DNA of the CDR3: TGTGCCAGCAGTCAAACTAGCGGGAGTTGCTACGAGCAGTACTTC.

In this sample, this clonotype turned up a few times. The genes are TRBV5-1 and TRBJ1-4; D is ambiguous. V shed 2 bases and J shed 9 bases, with 14 bases lying between them. Looked up from germline, CDR1 is SGHRS and CDR2 is YFSETQ. This CDR3 spans 14 amino acids. CDR3 nucleotides: TGCGCCAGCAGCTTAGCCGAGGGAAACCAAAAACTGTTTTTT. Its protein product is CASSLAEGNQKLFF.

This clonotype was counted ten times or more. The germline gene is not matched at one end of the junction; a read error may be the cause. The chain carries TRBV29-1 and TRBJ1-2; TRBD1 might be the D (6 bases). The CDR3 extends over 12 amino acids. Germline V lookup: CDR1 SQVTM, CDR2 ANQGSEA. The CDR3 spells CSVEGGFYGYTF. The CDR3 DNA reads TGCAGCGTGGAAGGGGGGTTCTATGGCTACACCTTC.

V gene TRBV2 combines with J gene TRBJ2-7; D might be TRBD2 (5 bases). V lost 0 bases and J lost 5, with 11 bases in between. The CDR3 contains 14 residues. The germline V gene encodes CDR1 SNHLY and CDR2 FYNNEI. CDR3 in amino acids: CASSEAREPNEQYF. Here the CDR3 DNA reads TGTGCCAGCAGTGAAGCTCGGGAACCGAACGAGCAGTACTTC.

V usage is TRBV12-3 or TRBV12-4 and J usage is TRBJ2-2; 7 bases agree with TRBD2. The CDR3 is made up of 14 amino acids. With V trimmed by 7 bases and J by 1 base, 3 bases remained unmatched. The CDR3 sequence is CASTLAVNTGELFF. CDR3 nucleotide sequence: TGTGCCAGCACCCTAGCGGTGAACACCGGGGAGCTGTTTTTT.

The chain links TRBV7-2 to TRBJ1-2; 8 bases line up with TRBD1. The CDR3 contains 16 residues. Germline CDR1 SGHTA, CDR2 FQGNSA. V was pared by 4 bases and J by 2 bases, with 9 bases of the junction left unmatched. In DNA form, the CDR3 reads TGTGCCAGCAGCTCTCAACAGGGGGAAACGAACTATGGCTACACCTTC. It translates to CASSSQQGETNYGYTF. The entire variable domain, with the rest obtained from reference TRBV7-2 and TRBJ1-2, is as follows: GAGVSQSPSNKVTEKGKDVELRCDPISGHTALYWYRQSLGQGLEFLIYFQGNSAPDKSGLPSDRFSAERTGGSVSTLTIQRTQQEDSAVYLCASSSQQGETNYGYTFGSGTRLTVV.

This clonotype came up a few times. The chain couples TRBV10-3 to TRBJ2-5; D gene uncertain. This CDR3 is built from 13 residues. V was shortened by 2 bases and J by 4 bases, with 8 bases between the two germline ends. Germline V CDR1 and CDR2: ENHRY, SYGVKD. The CDR3, as DNA: TGTGCCATCAGTGAGCCTGGGTTAGAGACCCAGTACTTC. Protein product: CAISEPGLETQYF.

By sample share, this clonotype is medium-sized. The chain joins TRBV5-6 to TRBJ1-4; D gene unclear. V was trimmed by 4 bases and J by 8 bases, leaving 15 bases between them. The CDR3 sequence is 14 residues long. Germline lookup yields CDR1 SGHDT and CDR2 YYEEEE. The CDR3 loop is CASSPSVLDEKLFF. In DNA, the CDR3 is TGTGCCAGCAGCCCGAGTGTACTAGACGAAAAACTGTTTTTT.

Comments on this clonotype: One end of the junction fails to match germline, which may point to a read error. The chain is built from TRBV29-1 and TRBJ2-7; D is unclear. CDR1 SQVTM and CDR2 ANQGSEA come from the germline V gene. The CDR3 totals 12 residues. DNA for the CDR3: TGCAGCGCTGAAGCGAACCGGAACGAGCAGTACTTC. Its translation: CSAEANRNEQYF.

This clonotype was detected many times. The chain recombines TRBV6-2 or TRBV6-3 with TRBJ2-1, with TRBD2 matching over 10 bases. The CDR3 runs to 15 residues. V gave up 8 bases and J gave up 3 bases; unmatched junction bases: 7. Germline V CDR1 and CDR2: MNHEY, SVGEGT. The CDR3 sequence is CASLGAGGYYNEQFF. CDR3 nucleotide sequence: TGTGCCAGCCTCGGAGCGGGAGGGTACTACAATGAGCAGTTCTTC.

The J gene is TRBJ2-7, the V gene TRBV7-2; the D is unclear. The CDR3 loop spans 17 amino acids. The germline V gene has CDR1 SGHTA and CDR2 FQGNSA. Deletions cut 2 bases from V and 4 bases from J, with 21 bases between. CDR3 protein: CASSLIKSSLLPYEQYF. CDR3 coding DNA: TGTGCCAGCAGCTTAATAAAGTCTTCCCTTCTCCCGTACGAGCAGTACTTC.

This clonotype was observed many times. The chain joins TRBV6-1 to TRBJ2-3; D is ambiguous. This CDR3 contains 15 residues. Germline V gene data show CDR1 as MNHNS and CDR2 as SASEGT. The germline V and J ends were trimmed by 6 bases and 2 bases, with 15 bases remaining between them. The CDR3 DNA is TGTGCCAGCAGGCCCGCTGGTTCTTACACAGATACGCAGTATTTT. Translation gives CASRPAGSYTDTQYF.

This clonotype was detected a few times. The rearrangement links TRBV11-2 to TRBJ2-6; TRBD2 agrees at 10 bases. The CDR3 totals 19 residues. Germline V lookup: CDR1 SGHAT, CDR2 FQNNGV. Losses at the gene ends were 5 bases for V and 0 bases for J; bases not matched to a gene: 10. CDR3: CASSLLAGRAPSGANVLTF. In nucleotides, the CDR3 is TGTGCCAGCAGCCTACTAGCGGGAAGGGCCCCCTCTGGGGCCAACGTCCTGACTTTC.

The DNA for the CDR3 is TGCAGCGTTGATCTCCGACCGAACTCCTACGAGCAGTACTTC. Protein product: CSVDLRPNSYEQYF. The chain combines TRBV29-1 with TRBJ2-7, with no clear D. This CDR3 has 14 amino acids. V lost 3 bases and J lost 0, with 12 bases in between. Germline V lookup: CDR1 SQVTM, CDR2 ANQGSEA.

This clonotype has only a few counts. The gene calls are TRBV5-1 and TRBJ2-3; a possible D gene is TRBD1 (5 bases). The CDR3 contains 13 residues. Looked up from germline, CDR1 is SGHRS and CDR2 is YFSETQ. The ends were cut back, 2 bases at V and 5 bases at J, with 9 bases in the middle. The CDR3 protein is CASSLRQLDTQYF. The CDR3 region has the DNA TGCGCCAGCAGCTTAAGACAGCTAGATACGCAGTATTTT.

This clonotype has only a few counts. The gene calls are TRBV5-1 and TRBJ1-2; D call uncertain. Deletions cut 4 bases from V and 6 bases from J, with 13 bases between. The V gene's germline CDR1 is SGHRS and CDR2 YFSETQ. The CDR3 is 13 amino acids. CDR3 amino acids: CASSLDGEHGYTF. For the CDR3, the DNA is TGCGCCAGCAGCCTAGACGGGGAACATGGCTACACCTTC.

A few counts support this clonotype. J is TRBJ1-5 and V is TRBV20-1; no clear D. The V gene lost 0 bases and the J gene lost 3 bases, with 9 bases spanning the gap. This CDR3 has 14 amino acids. Germline CDR1 DFQATT, CDR2 SNEGSKA (reference sequence). CDR3 region: CSARDAVLNQPQHF. The CDR3 DNA sequence: TGCAGTGCTAGAGATGCGGTGCTCAATCAGCCCCAGCATTTT.

This clonotype was found many times. The chain has TRBV29-1 and TRBJ2-7; no reliable D call. From germline, CDR1 is SQVTM and CDR2 ANQGSEA. V gave up 3 bases and J gave up 3 bases, with 6 bases separating them. The length of the CDR3 is 11 residues. CDR3 residues: CSVEKGYEQYF. For the CDR3, the DNA is TGCAGCGTTGAGAAGGGCTACGAGCAGTACTTC.

This clonotype turned up a few times. The chain recombines TRBV29-1 with TRBJ1-5, with no clear D. This CDR3 contains 12 residues. V lost 4 bases and J 1 base, leaving 5 bases between the germline ends. Germline V gene lookup returns CDR1 SQVTM and CDR2 ANQGSEA. The CDR3 nucleotides read TGCAGCGTTGCCTGGAGCAATCAGCCCCAGCATTTT. Protein sequence: CSVAWSNQPQHF.

This clonotype has at least ten counts. The V call is TRBV5-1, the J call TRBJ2-1, with D hard to call. V shed 1 base and J shed 4 bases, with 6 bases lying between them. This CDR3 has 13 amino acids. The germline V gene encodes CDR1 SGHRS and CDR2 YFSETQ. CDR3 coding DNA: TGCGCCAGCAGCTTGAGCAGATACAATGAGCAGTTCTTC. Protein product: CASSLSRYNEQFF.

The gene calls are TRBV20-1 and TRBJ2-4; no firm D call. Per germline, CDR1 DFQATT and CDR2 SNEGSKA (reference sequence). The V end lost 3 bases, the J end lost 1 base, and 7 bases lay between the germline ends. CDR3 length: 13 residues. The CDR3 loop is CSASGIAKNIQYF. The DNA for the CDR3 is TGCAGTGCTAGTGGGATCGCCAAAAACATTCAGTACTTC.

This chain uses TRBV5-6 with TRBJ2-1; 12 positions agree with TRBD2. CDR1 and CDR2 from the germline V gene are SGHDT and YYEEEE. The CDR3 length is 15 residues. V shed 6 bases and J 10 bases; nucleotides not matched to a gene: 11. For the CDR3, the DNA is TGTGCCAGCACCAACCCTAGCGGGAGGGTCGGGGAGCAGTTCTTC. It codes for CASTNPSGRVGEQFF.

The rearrangement links TRBV5-8 to TRBJ2-3, with TRBD1 matching 8 bases. V was clipped by 6 bases and J by 3 bases; unmatched bases: 9. This CDR3 has 15 amino acids. CDR1 is SGHTS, CDR2 YDEGEE, per germline. CDR3 region: CASIQLRGPTDTQYF. CDR3 DNA: TGTGCCAGCATCCAACTCAGGGGGCCGACAGATACGCAGTATTTT.

This clonotype was seen a single time. V gene TRBV7-9 combines with J gene TRBJ2-5; D is uncertain. The germline V and J ends were trimmed by 2 bases and 2 bases, with 18 bases remaining between them. Germline V gene lookup returns CDR1 SEHNR and CDR2 FQNEAQ (reference sequence). The CDR3 is 17 amino acids. The CDR3 region is CASSLPRPLVGQETQYF. The CDR3 DNA sequence: TGTGCCAGCAGCTTACCCCGTCCCCTCGTGGGGCAAGAGACCCAGTACTTC.

This clonotype has a handful of counts. The V gene is TRBV5-1, the J gene TRBJ2-5; TRBD2 might be the D (5 bases). Germline V lookup: CDR1 SGHRS, CDR2 YFSETQ. Deletions cut 0 bases from V and 5 bases from J, with 11 bases between. The CDR3 consists of 14 residues. The CDR3 coding sequence is TGCGCCAGCAGCTTGGGCCCTAGCAGCGAGACCCAGTACTTC. This sequence encodes CASSLGPSSETQYF.

This clonotype was detected ten times or more. The V and J genes are TRBV12-3 or TRBV12-4 and TRBJ2-3, with D perhaps TRBD1 (5 bases). Between the trimmed V and J ends, which lost 5 bases and 9 bases, there was a span of 21 bases. There are 15 residues in the CDR3. The CDR3 DNA is TGTGCCAGCAGTAATCCAGACAGTTGGGCAGGGACGCAGTATTTT. Encoded protein: CASSNPDSWAGTQYF.

This clonotype was found a few times. The genes are TRBV7-9 and TRBJ1-5; unclear D gene. This CDR3 spans 16 amino acids. The V end lost 0 bases, the J end lost 3 bases, and 12 bases lay between the germline ends. Germline V gene lookup returns CDR1 SEHNR and CDR2 FQNEAQ (reference sequence). The CDR3 coding sequence is TGTGCCAGCAGCTTAGCTGGTGGCCAGTTCAATCAGCCCCAGCATTTT. Its protein product is CASSLAGGQFNQPQHF.

V is TRBV7-2 and J is TRBJ2-5, with 7 nucleotides matching TRBD1. Germline trimming cut 5 bases from V and 4 bases from J; bases unmatched to any gene: 4. The CDR3 length is 13 residues. Germline V gene sequence: CDR1 SGHTA, CDR2 FQGNSA. As DNA, the CDR3 is TGTGCCAGCAGCGACAGGGTAGGAGAGACCCAGTACTTC. It codes for CASSDRVGETQYF.

A few counts support this clonotype. The chain carries TRBV6-1 and TRBJ2-5; D perhaps matches TRBD2 (5 bases). Germline V gene lookup returns CDR1 MNHNS and CDR2 SASEGT. The V gene lost 6 bases and the J gene lost 5 bases, with 19 bases spanning the gap. The CDR3 has 15 residues. In nucleotides, the CDR3 is TGTGCCAGCAGCCTATGGGCGGGCACTGGTGAGACCCAGTACTTC. This sequence encodes CASSLWAGTGETQYF.

This clonotype was observed a handful of times. DNA of the CDR3: TGTGCCAGCACCGGGCTGAACAAAAACATTCAGTACTTC. It translates to CASTGLNKNIQYF. V gene TRBV27 combines with J gene TRBJ2-4; no reliable D call. Germline loops: CDR1 MNHEY, CDR2 SMNVEV (reference sequence). The ends were cut back, 7 bases at V and 3 bases at J, with 10 bases in the middle. The CDR3 loop spans 13 amino acids.

The chain combines TRBV7-6 with TRBJ2-7; 9 bases fit TRBD1. The CDR3 contains 16 residues. The germline gives CDR1 SGHVS, CDR2 FNYEAQ. V lost 5 bases and J lost 7; bases outside the gene matches: 15. Here the CDR3 DNA reads TGTGCCAGCAGCCCGAGAGCGGGACAGGGAGTGGTTGAGCAGTACTTC. As protein: CASSPRAGQGVVEQYF.

This clonotype was seen more than once but under ten times. The chain uses TRBV7-9 and TRBJ1-1; TRBD1 matches at 7 bases. Germline V gene lookup returns CDR1 SEHNR and CDR2 FQNEAQ (reference sequence). This CDR3 has 15 residues. V was clipped by 5 bases and J by 5 bases; unmatched bases: 11. In nucleotides, the CDR3 is TGTGCCAGCAGCCAGCCGCAGGGGGAAAGGACTGAAGCTTTCTTT. This encodes CASSQPQGERTEAFF.